The sequence of this TCR beta chain was determined in a study of blood T cell repertoires in COVID-19. In the study overall: Researchers got acute and convalescent COVID-19 samples from the United States, Italy and Spain. T cells, B-cell-depleted T cells, or PBMCs provided the cDNA or gDNA that served as material.

This CDR3 spans 11 amino acids. Trimming removed 7 bases from V and 8 bases from J; junction bases left unmatched: 2. Germline values: CDR1 MNHEY, CDR2 SVGAGI. A Seattle source enrolled patients during active infection and followed them longitudinally. Here immunoSEQ multiplex PCR was the method, and the copy in TCRdb shows in-frame clones only, minus some. Among 160,000 or so clones listed, approximately 87% were seen once. The origin of this receptor is a woman aged 65 to 85 with COVID-19, enrolled during active disease. V gene TRBV6-5 combines with J gene TRBJ2-1; 7 bases are shared with TRBD1. The specimen was peripheral blood. This CDR3 is CASNRGHEQFF. CDR3 bases: TGTGCCAGCAACAGGGGCCATGAGCAGTTCTTC.